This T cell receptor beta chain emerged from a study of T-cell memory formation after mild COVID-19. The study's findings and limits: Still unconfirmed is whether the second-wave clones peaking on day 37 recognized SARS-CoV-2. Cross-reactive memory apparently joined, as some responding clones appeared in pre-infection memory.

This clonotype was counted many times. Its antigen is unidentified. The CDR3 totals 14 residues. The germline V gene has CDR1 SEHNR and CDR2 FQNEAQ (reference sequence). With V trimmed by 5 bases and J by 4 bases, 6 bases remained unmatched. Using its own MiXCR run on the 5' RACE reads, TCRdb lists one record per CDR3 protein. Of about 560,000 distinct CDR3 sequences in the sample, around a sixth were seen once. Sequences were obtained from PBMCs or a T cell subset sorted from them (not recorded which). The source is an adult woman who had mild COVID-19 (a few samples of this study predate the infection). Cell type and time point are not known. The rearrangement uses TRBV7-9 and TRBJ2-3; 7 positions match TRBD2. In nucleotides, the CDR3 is TGTGCCAGCAGCCTCTCGGGACTACCAGATACGCAGTATTTT. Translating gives CASSLSGLPDTQYF.